These 11 T cell receptor beta chains originate from one sample sequenced in a study of somatic mutations in cytotoxic T cells in rheumatoid arthritis. The protocol was immunoSEQ multiplex PCR, while the TCRdb copy is restricted to in-frame clones and leaves out a portion. Here the sample spans around 11,000 clones, less than 80% being singletons. The sequenced sample consisted of CD8+ T cells sorted from blood. These receptors were collected from an adult with rheumatoid arthritis.

This clone has more than one count but fewer than ten. V and J are TRBV2 and TRBJ1-4, with D maybe TRBD1 (6 bases). Trimming pared 6 bases from V and 4 bases from J, leaving 9 bases between. Germline V gene lookup returns CDR1 SNHLY and CDR2 FYNNEI. CDR3 length: 13 residues. CDR3 amino acids: CASRGRGNEKLFF. Here the CDR3 DNA reads TGTGCCAGCAGGGGCAGGGGTAATGAAAAACTGTTTTTT.

The chain joins TRBV13 to TRBJ1-3; 9 bases map to TRBD1. This CDR3 is 15 amino acids long. Germline V gene sequence: CDR1 PRHDT, CDR2 FYEKMQ (reference sequence). Trimming cost V 5 bases and J 2 bases; bases outside gene matches: 4. This CDR3 is CASSGRDRAGNTIYF. The DNA for the CDR3 is TGTGCCAGCAGCGGCAGGGACAGGGCTGGAAACACCATATATTTT.

The chain employs TRBV4-3 and TRBJ2-6; the D gene is possibly TRBD1 (6 bases). CDR1 is LGHNA, CDR2 YSLEER, per germline. The CDR3 extends over 16 amino acids. V was cut by 0 bases and J by 0 bases, with 6 bases left in between. Here the CDR3 DNA reads TGCGCCAGCAGCCAAGAGGGACACTCTGGGGCCAACGTCCTGACTTTC. Translation: CASSQEGHSGANVLTF.

J is TRBJ1-2 and V is TRBV11-2; 7 bases are a match to TRBD1. Trimming at V came to 4 bases and at J to 6 bases, leaving 5 bases not matched to a gene. Germline V CDR1 and CDR2: SGHAT, FQNNGV. The CDR3 sequence is 13 residues long. CDR3 residues: CASSYGTADGYTF. DNA of the CDR3: TGTGCCAGCAGCTACGGGACAGCCGATGGCTACACCTTC.

The gene calls are TRBV5-5 and TRBJ2-7, with TRBD1 matching over 8 bases. The CDR3 length is 18 residues. V was clipped by 4 bases and J by 0 bases; unmatched bases: 15. Germline V gene data show CDR1 as SGHKS and CDR2 as YYEKEE (reference sequence). In DNA, the CDR3 is TGTGCCAGCAGCCAAACACCCCCCTGGGACAGGAGCTCCTACGAGCAGTACTTC. Translated, it gives CASSQTPPWDRSSYEQYF. The full variable domain, its missing parts supplied by reference TRBV5-5 and TRBJ2-7, is DAGVTQSPTHLIKTRGQQVTLRCSPISGHKSVSWYQQVLGQGPQFIFQYYEKEERGRGNFPDRFSARQFPNYSSELNVNALLLGDSALYLCASSQTPPWDRSSYEQYFGPGTRLTVT.

This clone was seen once. The chain is built from TRBV4-1 and TRBJ2-5; TRBD1 might be the D (7 bases). CDR1 is MGHRA and CDR2 is YSYEKL in the germline V gene. V was cut by 4 bases and J by 0 bases, with 15 bases left in between. This CDR3 comprises 16 residues. This CDR3 reads CASSPRTGGDQETQYF. The CDR3 DNA sequence: TGCGCCAGCAGCCCACGGACAGGAGGGGACCAAGAGACCCAGTACTTC.

This rearrangement joins TRBV4-3 to TRBJ2-1, with D unclear. Deletions cut 1 base from V and 0 bases from J, with 4 bases between. The CDR3 has 14 amino acids. Looked up from germline, CDR1 is LGHNA and CDR2 is YSLEER. The CDR3 DNA follows: TGCGCCAGCAGCCAAGGCCACTCCTACAATGAGCAGTTCTTC. Protein sequence: CASSQGHSYNEQFF.

The chain employs TRBV27 and TRBJ2-7; D is undetermined. Germline lookup yields CDR1 MNHEY and CDR2 SMNVEV (reference sequence). CDR3 length equals 13 residues. V was clipped by 4 bases and J by 0 bases, with 7 bases between them. As DNA, the CDR3 is TGTGCCAGCAGTTCTGTAGTCTCCTACGAGCAGTACTTC. Protein: CASSSVVSYEQYF.

The chain links TRBV27 to TRBJ1-1; 10 bases match TRBD1. The ends lost 2 bases at V and 3 bases at J; junction bases unmatched: 6. Germline CDR1 reads MNHEY; CDR2 reads SMNVEV (reference sequence). This CDR3 contains 16 residues. The CDR3 reads CASSLRFGTGDTEAFF. The CDR3 DNA is TGTGCCAGCAGTTTAAGGTTTGGGACAGGGGACACTGAAGCTTTCTTT.

The CDR3: CASSQFQGELGKNIQYF. CDR3 nucleotides: TGCGCCAGCAGCCAATTTCAGGGGGAGTTGGGCAAAAACATTCAGTACTTC. The chain joins TRBV4-3 to TRBJ2-4, with 7 bases fitting TRBD1. Per germline, CDR1 LGHNA and CDR2 YSLEER. V trimming: 2 bases; J trimming: 3 bases; junction bases outside the gene matches: 10. This CDR3 spans 17 amino acids.

This clone was counted a single time. This chain connects TRBV19 to TRBJ2-2; D not resolved. The CDR3 consists of 16 residues. The germline V gene has CDR1 LNHDA and CDR2 SQIVND (reference sequence). V shed 1 base and J shed 6 bases, with 15 bases lying between them. The CDR3 here is CASSIGGMLSSGELFF. The CDR3 DNA reads TGTGCCAGTAGTATAGGTGGGATGTTGTCTTCCGGGGAGCTGTTTTTT.